This T cell receptor beta chain is drawn from a study of blood T cell repertoires in COVID-19. Sequenced by immunoSEQ multiplex PCR; TCRdb stores in-frame clones only, minus some. This table has around 170,000 clones, about three quarters appearing once. Germline V gene data show CDR1 as MNHNS and CDR2 as SASEGT. V gave up 1 base and J gave up 0 bases; unmatched junction bases: 4. The CDR3 has 16 amino acids. The chain uses TRBV6-1 and TRBJ2-3, with 7 bases fitting TRBD1. The sequenced sample was peripheral blood. The TCR originated in a woman at least 80 years old with COVID-19, enrolled during active disease. The CDR3 is CASSEGDSSSTDTQYF. The CDR3 nucleotides are TGTGCCAGCAGTGAAGGGGACAGTTCTAGCACAGATACGCAGTATTTT.